This T cell receptor (beta chain) was documented in a study of early T cells in non-severe SARS-CoV-2 infection. Study-level background: From unsorted whole blood, bulk RNA was sequenced, and the chains remained unpaired. Findings of the study overall: The study's VDJdb matching favored anti-spike CD8 responses and missed private and CD4 specificities.

The library protocol tagged individual cDNA molecules with unique molecular identifiers. TCRdb reprocessed the 5' RACE reads with MiXCR, giving one entry per CDR3 protein. The sample shows 65,000 to 95,000 distinct CDR3 sequences, around 17% of them seen only once. In its sample, this clonotype was seen a few times. Its antigen is as yet unknown. The CDR3 runs 16 residues. Trimming removed 1 base from V and 1 base from J; junction bases left unmatched: 6. The germline CDR1 and CDR2 sequences are LGHDT and YNNKEL (reference sequence). Sequenced sample: whole blood. The chain employs TRBV3-1 and TRBJ2-5; TRBD2 matches 7 bases. This clonotype was obtained from an adult who was a healthcare worker with PCR-confirmed SARS-CoV-2 infection or an uninfected control (not recorded which). The chain's CDR3 is CASSQVGRGVQETQYF. CDR3 DNA: TGTGCCAGCAGCCAAGTGGGGAGGGGCGTCCAAGAGACCCAGTACTTC.